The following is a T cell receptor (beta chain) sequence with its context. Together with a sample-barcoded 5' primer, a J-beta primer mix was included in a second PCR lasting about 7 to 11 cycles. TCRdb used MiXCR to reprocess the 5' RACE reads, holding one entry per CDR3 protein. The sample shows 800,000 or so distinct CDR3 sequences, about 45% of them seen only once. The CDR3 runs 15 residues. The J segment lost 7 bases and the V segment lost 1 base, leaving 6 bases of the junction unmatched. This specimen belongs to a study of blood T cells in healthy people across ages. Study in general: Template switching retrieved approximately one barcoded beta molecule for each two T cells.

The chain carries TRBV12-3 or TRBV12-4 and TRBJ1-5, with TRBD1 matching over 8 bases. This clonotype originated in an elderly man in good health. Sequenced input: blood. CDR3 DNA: TGTGCCAGCAGTTTAGAAGGGACAGGAACCCAGCCCCAGCATTTT. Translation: CASSLEGTGTQPQHF.